The T cell receptor beta chain under discussion was sequenced for a study of shared clonotypes between healthy human individuals. Looking at the study overall: The study used three CD4 naive, three CD4 memory, two CD8 naive and one CD8 memory plate per donor. Notes on the study in general: Among non-shared clonotypes, generation probabilities were lower than among those shared by all four donors. Estimated clonotype richness was generally higher in naive than memory subsets.

Deep was the level at which the assay was run. Data came from immunoSEQ multiplex PCR; TCRdb stores just in-frame clones and leaves some out. The table shows 2 million to 2.5 million clones, with 80% to 95% occurring only once. This clone occurred once. What it recognizes is unknown. V lost 5 bases and J lost 1; bases outside the gene matches: 10. This CDR3 comprises 16 residues. Germline CDR1 and CDR2: MGHDK and SYGVNS. The chain has TRBV25-1 and TRBJ1-1; 7 bases map to TRBD1. The receptor comes from a man younger than 30 in good health. Some clones in this sample may be carry-over from other donors' samples. Material: naive CD4+ T cells from PBMCs. Stated subset: CD45RA+ positively selected. The CDR3 DNA is TGTGCCAGCAGTCCCCAGGGGGTTCCTTCGAACACTGAAGCTTTCTTT. As protein: CASSPQGVPSNTEAFF.